This T cell receptor (beta chain) was found in a study of blood T cells in healthy people across ages. CDR1 and CDR2 from the germline V gene are SGHNT and YYREEE (reference sequence). V was clipped by 4 bases and J by 12 bases; unmatched bases: 6. This CDR3 region has 14 residues. For the second PCR, which ran for about 6 to 12 cycles, a sample-barcoded 5' primer and a J-beta primer mix were used. Template switching added a 12-random-nucleotide identifier to every cDNA molecule. TCRdb fed the 5' RACE reads into MiXCR, producing one record per CDR3 protein. The sample records more than 700,000 distinct CDR3 sequences, about 48% being singletons. Regarding the study as a whole: Unsorted PBMCs ruled out conclusive naive versus antigen-experienced comparison. Comparison with aged donors showed that long-lived donors had more naive CD4+ cells and higher diversity.

As regards this clonotype: Its antigen is still unknown.

V and J are TRBV5-4 and TRBJ2-3; the match to TRBD2 covers 15 bases. The sequenced material came from blood. This receptor was obtained from a man older than 75 in good health. The CDR3 nucleotides read TGTGCCAGCAGCCAAGGGACTAGCGGGAGGTCCCAGTATTTT. Its protein is CASSQGTSGRSQYF.